The rows below give T cell receptor beta chains drawn from one sample of a study of blood T cell repertoires in COVID-19. Method: immunoSEQ multiplex PCR; TCRdb's copy keeps in-frame clones and lacks some. The sample lists about 500,000 clones, approximately 91% seen once, with roughly 7.4% in the top ten. Sequences were obtained from peripheral blood. The origin of the receptors is a woman between 45 and 65 years old with COVID-19, enrolled during active disease. CDR3s include the opening cysteine and the closing phenylalanine or tryptophan.

TRBV18	TRBJ2-7	15	CASSLADSRSSEQYF
TRBV28	TRBJ1-5	16	CATTPREGASNQPQHF
TRBV15	TRBJ1-2	13	CATSRARQAGYTF
TRBV12-3/TRBV12-4	TRBJ1-1	13	CASSTGESTEAFF
TRBV6-5	TRBJ2-1	13	CASTITLGGEQFF
TRBV6-5	TRBJ1-5	14	CASSRRGAEQPQHF
TRBV4-2	TRBJ2-5	18	CASSQQEGSPDLQETQYF
TRBV3-1/TRBV3-2	TRBJ2-7	13	CASSQGGAYEQYF
TRBV7-6	TRBJ1-1	14	CASSSRTGDTEAFF
TRBV6-5	TRBJ2-7	14	CASSDSEARDEQYF
TRBV30	TRBJ2-5	16	CAWSVPTGWAQETQYF
TRBV5-4	TRBJ2-5	13	CASSLDPGETQYF
TRBV12-3/TRBV12-4	TRBJ2-7	13	CASRPSGGNEQYF
TRBV18	TRBJ1-5	16	CASSPTPGQGGQPQHF
TRBV5-1	TRBJ2-4	14	CASSLGGGENIQYF
TRBV2	TRBJ2-1	16	CASTQRSGGAYNEQFF
TRBV7-9	TRBJ2-3	14	CASSFGQSTDTQYF
TRBV2	TRBJ1-5	15	CASSADRGGGQPQHF
TRBV4-1	TRBJ1-2	13	CASSRGGIYGYTF
TRBV19	TRBJ2-1	16	CASSIDLEMEIDEQFF
TRBV6-5	TRBJ1-1	14	CASSWGQGDTEAFF
TRBV25-1	TRBJ1-1	13	CASSPGADTEAFF
TRBV18	TRBJ2-1	15	CASSLGRTSYNEQFF
TRBV9	TRBJ2-7	13	CASSGGGTYEQYF
TRBV4-2	TRBJ2-7	13	CASSQGVSYEQYF
TRBV19	TRBJ2-1	15	CASTKGTNLGNEQFF
TRBV6-5	TRBJ1-1	14	CASSRSPGSTEAFF
TRBV30	TRBJ1-5	13	CAWSVQGVQPQHF
TRBV6-5	TRBJ2-1	14	CASSYSWRNNEQFF
TRBV6-2/TRBV6-3	TRBJ2-7	17	CASSRRLGLAGTYEQYF
TRBV28	TRBJ1-5	14	CASTQTGGDQPQHF
TRBV13	TRBJ1-1	15	CASSLTQGMNTEAFF
TRBV11-3	TRBJ2-7	13	CASSLDGGYEQYF
TRBV5-1	TRBJ2-3	16	CASSPGRSGGTDTQYF
TRBV4-2	TRBJ1-6	15	CASSPQGREGSPLHF
TRBV11-2	TRBJ1-2	13	CASTLDRAGGYTF
TRBV27	TRBJ1-1	15	CASSLRWDSNTEAFF